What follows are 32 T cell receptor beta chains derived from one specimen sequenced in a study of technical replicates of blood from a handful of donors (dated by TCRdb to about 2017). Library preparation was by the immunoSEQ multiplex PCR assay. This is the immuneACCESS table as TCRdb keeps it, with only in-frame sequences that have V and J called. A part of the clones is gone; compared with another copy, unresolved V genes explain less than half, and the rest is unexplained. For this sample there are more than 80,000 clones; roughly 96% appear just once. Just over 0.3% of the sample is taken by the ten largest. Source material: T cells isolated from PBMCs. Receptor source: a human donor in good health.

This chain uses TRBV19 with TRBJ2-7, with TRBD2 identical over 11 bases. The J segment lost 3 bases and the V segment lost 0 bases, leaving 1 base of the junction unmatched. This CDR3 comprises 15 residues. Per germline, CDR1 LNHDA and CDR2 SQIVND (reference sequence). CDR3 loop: CASSIELAGVYEQYF. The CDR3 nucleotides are TGTGCCAGTAGTATAGAACTAGCGGGGGTCTACGAGCAGTACTTC. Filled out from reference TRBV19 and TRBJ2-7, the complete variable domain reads DGGITQSPKYLFRKEGQNVTLSCEQNLNHDAMYWYRQDPGQGLRLIYYSQIVNDFQKGDIAEGYSVSREKKESFPLTVTSAQKNPTAFYLCASSIELAGVYEQYFGPGTRLTVT.

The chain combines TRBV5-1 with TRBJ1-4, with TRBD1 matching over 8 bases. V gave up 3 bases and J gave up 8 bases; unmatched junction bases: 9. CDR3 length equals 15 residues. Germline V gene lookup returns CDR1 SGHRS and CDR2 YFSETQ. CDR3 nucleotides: TGCGCCAGCAGCTGGAGACAGGGGTCGGGGGAAAAACTGTTTTTT. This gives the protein CASSWRQGSGEKLFF.

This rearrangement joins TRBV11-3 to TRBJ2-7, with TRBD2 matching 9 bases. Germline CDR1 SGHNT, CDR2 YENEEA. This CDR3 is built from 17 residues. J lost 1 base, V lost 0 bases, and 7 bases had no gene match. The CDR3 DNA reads TGTGCCAGCAGCTTAGATCCCTCGCGGGAGGGATCCTACGAGCAGTACTTC. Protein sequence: CASSLDPSREGSYEQYF.

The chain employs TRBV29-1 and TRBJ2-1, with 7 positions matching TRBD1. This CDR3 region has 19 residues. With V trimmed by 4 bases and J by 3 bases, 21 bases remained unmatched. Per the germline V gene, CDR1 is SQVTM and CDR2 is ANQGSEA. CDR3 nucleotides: TGCAGCGTTGTAGGCCGGGGACAGCCAAGTTTAAGAAGCTACAATGAGCAGTTCTTC. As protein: CSVVGRGQPSLRSYNEQFF.

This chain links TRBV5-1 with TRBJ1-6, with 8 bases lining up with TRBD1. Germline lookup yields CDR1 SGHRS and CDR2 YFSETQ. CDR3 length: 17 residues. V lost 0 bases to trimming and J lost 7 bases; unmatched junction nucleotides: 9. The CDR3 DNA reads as TGCGCCAGCAGCTTGGGTGTCAGGGGGCTCGAAAATTCACCCCTCCACTTT. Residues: CASSLGVRGLENSPLHF.

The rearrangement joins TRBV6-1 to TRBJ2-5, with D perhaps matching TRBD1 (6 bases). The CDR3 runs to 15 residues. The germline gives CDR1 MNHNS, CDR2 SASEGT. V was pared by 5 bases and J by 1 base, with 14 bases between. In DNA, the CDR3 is TGTGCCAGCAGTCAGGTGGGGGCATTCCAAGAGACCCAGTACTTC. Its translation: CASSQVGAFQETQYF.

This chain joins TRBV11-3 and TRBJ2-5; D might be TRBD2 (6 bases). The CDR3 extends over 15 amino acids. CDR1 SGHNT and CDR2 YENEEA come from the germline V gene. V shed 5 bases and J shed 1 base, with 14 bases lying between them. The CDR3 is CASSRFSGSQETQYF. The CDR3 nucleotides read TGTGCCAGCAGCCGATTTAGCGGCTCCCAAGAGACCCAGTACTTC.

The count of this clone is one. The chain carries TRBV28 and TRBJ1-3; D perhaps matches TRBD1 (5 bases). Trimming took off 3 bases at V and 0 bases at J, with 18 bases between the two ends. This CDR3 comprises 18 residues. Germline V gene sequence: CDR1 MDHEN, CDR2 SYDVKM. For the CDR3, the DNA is TGTGCCAGCAGTTTTAACCCGACAGCGAGCTCCTCTGGAAACACCATATATTTT. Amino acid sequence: CASSFNPTASSSGNTIYF. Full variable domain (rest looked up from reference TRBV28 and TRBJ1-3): DVKVTQSSRYLVKRTGEKVFLECVQDMDHENMFWYRQDPGLGLRLIYFSYDVKMKEKGDIPEGYSVSREKKERFSLILESASTNQTSMYLCASSFNPTASSSGNTIYFGEGSWLTVV.

This CDR3 reads CAISVEAGLPDYNEQFF. The DNA for the CDR3 is TGTGCCATCAGTGTCGAAGCGGGACTACCCGATTACAATGAGCAGTTCTTC. The gene calls are TRBV10-3 and TRBJ2-1, with 7 positions matching TRBD2. The germline V gene has CDR1 ENHRY and CDR2 SYGVKD. The trim removed 4 bases at V and 4 bases at J, leaving 13 bases unmatched. This CDR3 has 17 residues.

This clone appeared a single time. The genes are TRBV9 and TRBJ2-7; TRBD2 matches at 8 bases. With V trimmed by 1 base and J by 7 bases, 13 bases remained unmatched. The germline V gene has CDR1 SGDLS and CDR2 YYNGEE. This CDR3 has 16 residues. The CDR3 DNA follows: TGTGCCAGCAGCGTACATAGCGGGACACCCCTTAGGGAGCAGTACTTC. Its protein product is CASSVHSGTPLREQYF.

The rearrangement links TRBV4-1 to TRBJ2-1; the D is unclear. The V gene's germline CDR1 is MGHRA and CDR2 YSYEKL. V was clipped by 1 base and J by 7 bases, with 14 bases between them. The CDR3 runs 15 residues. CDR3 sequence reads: CASSQGWMLENEQFF. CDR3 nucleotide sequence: TGCGCCAGCAGCCAAGGGTGGATGTTGGAGAATGAGCAGTTCTTC.

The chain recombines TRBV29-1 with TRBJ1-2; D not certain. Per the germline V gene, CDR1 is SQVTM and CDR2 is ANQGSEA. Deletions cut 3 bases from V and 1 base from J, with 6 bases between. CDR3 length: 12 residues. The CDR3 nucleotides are TGCAGCGTTGAGGCAGTTAACTATGGCTACACCTTC. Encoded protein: CSVEAVNYGYTF.

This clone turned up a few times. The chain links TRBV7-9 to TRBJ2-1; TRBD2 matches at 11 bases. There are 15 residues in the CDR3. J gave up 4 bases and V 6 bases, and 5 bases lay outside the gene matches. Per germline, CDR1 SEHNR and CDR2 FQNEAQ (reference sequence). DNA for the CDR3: TGTGCCAGCAGTACAGGGACTAGCGGATACAATGAGCAGTTCTTC. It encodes CASSTGTSGYNEQFF.

The CDR3 coding sequence is TGTGCCAGCAGCGTAGAACAGGGATTAAACACTGAAGCTTTCTTT. Protein product: CASSVEQGLNTEAFF. The J gene is TRBJ1-1, the V gene TRBV9, with D possibly TRBD1 on 6 matching bases. This CDR3 is 15 amino acids long. Germline V gene sequence: CDR1 SGDLS, CDR2 YYNGEE. V lost 0 bases to trimming and J lost 2 bases, with 11 bases between them.

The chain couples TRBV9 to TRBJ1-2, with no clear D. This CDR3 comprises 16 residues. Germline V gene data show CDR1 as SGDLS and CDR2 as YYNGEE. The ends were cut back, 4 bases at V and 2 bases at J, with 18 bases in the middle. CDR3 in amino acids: CASSTSGTESNYGYTF. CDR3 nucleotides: TGTGCCAGCAGCACTTCCGGTACAGAGAGCAACTATGGCTACACCTTC.

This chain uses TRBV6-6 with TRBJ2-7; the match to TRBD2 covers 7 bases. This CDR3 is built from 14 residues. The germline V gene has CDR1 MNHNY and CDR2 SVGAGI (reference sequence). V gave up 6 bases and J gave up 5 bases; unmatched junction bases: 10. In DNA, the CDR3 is TGTGCCAGCAGGCGGGGCGGGAGTGGTGACGAGCAGTACTTC. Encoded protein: CASRRGGSGDEQYF.

As DNA, the CDR3 is TGTGCCAGTAGTTTAGGGGCTAGCGGGCCCAATGAGCAGTTCTTC. This sequence encodes CASSLGASGPNEQFF. The gene calls are TRBV19 and TRBJ2-1; 8 bases fit TRBD2. Per germline, CDR1 LNHDA and CDR2 SQIVND (reference sequence). J was trimmed by 6 bases and V by 5 bases; bases with no gene match: 9. The CDR3 runs 15 residues.

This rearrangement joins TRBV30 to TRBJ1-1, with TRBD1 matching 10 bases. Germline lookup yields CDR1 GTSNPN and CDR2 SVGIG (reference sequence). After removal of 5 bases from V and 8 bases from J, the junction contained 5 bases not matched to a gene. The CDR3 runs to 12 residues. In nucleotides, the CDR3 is TGTGCCTGGGGGTGGACAGGGGGAGAAGCTTTCTTT. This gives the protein CAWGWTGGEAFF.

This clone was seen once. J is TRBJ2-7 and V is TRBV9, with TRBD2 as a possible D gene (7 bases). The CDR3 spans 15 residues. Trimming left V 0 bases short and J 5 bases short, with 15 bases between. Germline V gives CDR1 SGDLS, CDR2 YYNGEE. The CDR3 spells CASSVEGGGPNEQYF. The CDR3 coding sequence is TGTGCCAGCAGCGTAGAGGGGGGAGGGCCGAACGAGCAGTACTTC.

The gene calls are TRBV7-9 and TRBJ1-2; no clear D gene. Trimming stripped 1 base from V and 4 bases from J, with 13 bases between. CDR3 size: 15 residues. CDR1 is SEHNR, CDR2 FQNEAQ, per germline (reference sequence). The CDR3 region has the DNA TGTGCCAGCAGCTTAGGTCACGGGGAAAGCTATGGCTACACCTTC. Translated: CASSLGHGESYGYTF.

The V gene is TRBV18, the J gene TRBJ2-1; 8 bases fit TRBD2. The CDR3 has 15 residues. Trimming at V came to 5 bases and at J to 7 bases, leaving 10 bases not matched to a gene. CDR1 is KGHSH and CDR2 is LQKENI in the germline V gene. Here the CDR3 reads CASSKGLGDGNEQFF. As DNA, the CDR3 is TGTGCCAGCTCAAAGGGACTAGGAGATGGTAATGAGCAGTTCTTC.

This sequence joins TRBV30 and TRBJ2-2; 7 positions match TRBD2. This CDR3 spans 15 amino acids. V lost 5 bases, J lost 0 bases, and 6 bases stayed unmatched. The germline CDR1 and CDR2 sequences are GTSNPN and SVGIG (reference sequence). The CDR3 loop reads CAWGRAGPNTGELFF. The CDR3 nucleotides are TGTGCCTGGGGAAGAGCGGGACCGAACACCGGGGAGCTGTTTTTT.

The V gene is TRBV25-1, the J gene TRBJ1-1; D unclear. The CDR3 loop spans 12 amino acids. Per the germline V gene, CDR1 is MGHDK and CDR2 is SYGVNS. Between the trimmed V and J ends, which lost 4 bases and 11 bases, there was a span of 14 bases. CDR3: CASSGPPTSAFF. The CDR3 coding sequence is TGTGCCAGCAGTGGTCCCCCAACGAGTGCTTTCTTT.

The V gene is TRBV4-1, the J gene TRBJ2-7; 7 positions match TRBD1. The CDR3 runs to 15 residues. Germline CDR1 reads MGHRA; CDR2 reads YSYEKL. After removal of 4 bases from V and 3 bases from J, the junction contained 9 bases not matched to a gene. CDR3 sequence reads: CASSRHTGAGYEQYF. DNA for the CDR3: TGCGCCAGCAGCCGCCACACAGGGGCCGGCTACGAGCAGTACTTC.

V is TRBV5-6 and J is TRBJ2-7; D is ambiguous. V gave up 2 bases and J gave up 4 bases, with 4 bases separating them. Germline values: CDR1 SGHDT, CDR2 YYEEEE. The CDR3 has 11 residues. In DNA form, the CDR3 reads TGTGCCAGCAGCTTCAAATACGAGCAGTACTTC. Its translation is CASSFKYEQYF.

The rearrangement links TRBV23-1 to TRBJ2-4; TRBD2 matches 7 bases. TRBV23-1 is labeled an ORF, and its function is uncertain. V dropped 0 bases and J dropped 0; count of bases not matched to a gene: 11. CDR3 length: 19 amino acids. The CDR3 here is CASSQSWEGVCIAKNIQYF. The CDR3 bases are TGCGCCAGCAGTCAATCTTGGGAGGGAGTTTGTATAGCCAAAAACATTCAGTACTTC.

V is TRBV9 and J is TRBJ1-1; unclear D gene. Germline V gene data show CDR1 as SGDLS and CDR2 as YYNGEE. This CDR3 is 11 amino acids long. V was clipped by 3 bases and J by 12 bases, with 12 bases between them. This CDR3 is CASSAGEVTFF. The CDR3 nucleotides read TGTGCCAGCAGCGCCGGGGAGGTAACTTTCTTT.

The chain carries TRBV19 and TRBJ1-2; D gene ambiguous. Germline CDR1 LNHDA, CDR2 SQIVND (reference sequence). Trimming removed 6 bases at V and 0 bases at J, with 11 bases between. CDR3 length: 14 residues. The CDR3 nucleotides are TGTGCCAGTAGCCCTGACATACCTAACTATGGCTACACCTTC. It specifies CASSPDIPNYGYTF.

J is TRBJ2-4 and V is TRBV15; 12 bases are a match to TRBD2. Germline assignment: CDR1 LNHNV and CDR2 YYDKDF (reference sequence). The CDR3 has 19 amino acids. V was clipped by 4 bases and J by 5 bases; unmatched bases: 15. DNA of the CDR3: TGTGCCACCAGCAAGGGGTTGGGGCTAGCGGGAGGGCCCCAAAACATTCAGTACTTC. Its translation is CATSKGLGLAGGPQNIQYF.

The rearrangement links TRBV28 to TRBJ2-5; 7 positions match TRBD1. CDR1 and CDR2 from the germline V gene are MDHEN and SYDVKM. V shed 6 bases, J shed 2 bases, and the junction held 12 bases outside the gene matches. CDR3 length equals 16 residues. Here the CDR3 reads CASSTPGTVGQETQYF. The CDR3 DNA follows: TGTGCCAGCAGCACGCCTGGGACAGTGGGACAAGAGACCCAGTACTTC.

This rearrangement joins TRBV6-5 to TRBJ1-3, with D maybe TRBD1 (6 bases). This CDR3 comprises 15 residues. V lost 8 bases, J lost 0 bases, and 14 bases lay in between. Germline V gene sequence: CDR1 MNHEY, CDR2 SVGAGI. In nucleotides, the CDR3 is TGTGCCAGCGGGCAGGGGCTTAGCTCTGGAAACACCATATATTTT. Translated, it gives CASGQGLSSGNTIYF.

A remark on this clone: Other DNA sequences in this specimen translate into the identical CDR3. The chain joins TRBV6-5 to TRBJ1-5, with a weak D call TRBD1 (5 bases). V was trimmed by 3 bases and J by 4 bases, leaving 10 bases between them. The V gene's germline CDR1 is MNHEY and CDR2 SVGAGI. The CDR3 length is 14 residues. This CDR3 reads CASSYFQGNQPQHF. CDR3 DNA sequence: TGTGCCAGCAGTTATTTCCAGGGTAATCAGCCCCAGCATTTT.